These T cell receptor beta chains were read from a single sample in a study of blood T cell repertoires in COVID-19. Measured with immunoSEQ multiplex PCR; TCRdb has only the in-frame clones, and not every one. The repertoire holds hundreds of thousands of clones, with about 90% as singletons. Sequenced sample: PBMCs or T cells enriched from blood (not recorded which). These receptors all stem from a young woman who had recovered from COVID-19. CDR3s include the opening cysteine and the closing phenylalanine or tryptophan. A D gene is named only where the DNA matches it firmly. Size is omitted from some rows. Given values are once, few, many or a class for expanded clones.

>TRBV10-3|once|TRBJ2-1|TRBD2
CAISLGLADYNEQFF
TGTGCCATCAGCTTGGGACTAGCGGACTACAATGAGCAGTTCTTC
>TRBV13|.|TRBJ2-1|TRBD1
CASSLEPGQYYNEQFF
TGTGCCAGCAGCTTGGAGCCGGGACAGTACTACAATGAGCAGTTCTTC
>TRBV18|once|TRBJ1-2|.
CASSPISDANYGYTF
TGTGCCAGCTCACCAATCAGCGACGCTAACTATGGCTACACCTTC
>TRBV6-5|.|TRBJ1-5|.
CASLQALNQPQHF
TGTGCCAGCTTACAGGCCCTAAATCAGCCCCAGCATTTT
>TRBV5-3|.|TRBJ2-1|TRBD2
CARSLFGGRALSYNEQFF
TGTGCCAGAAGCTTGTTTGGCGGGAGGGCCTTATCCTACAATGAGCAGTTCTTC
>TRBV3-1/TRBV3-2|.|TRBJ1-5|.
CASSRAGHQPQHF
TGTGCCAGCAGCCGAGCAGGGCATCAGCCCCAGCATTTT
>TRBV27|.|TRBJ1-5|.
CASSLLQGSNQPQHF
TGTGCCAGCAGTTTATTGCAGGGCAGCAATCAGCCCCAGCATTTT
>TRBV24-1|once|TRBJ2-7|.
CATSDWRGEQYF
TGTGCCACCAGTGATTGGCGGGGCGAGCAGTACTTC
>TRBV7-9|few|TRBJ1-1|.
CASSLQQGNTEAFF
TGTGCCAGCAGCCTCCAACAGGGGAACACTGAAGCTTTCTTT
>TRBV2|.|TRBJ1-5|TRBD1
CASSGTGEDQPQHF
TGTGCCAGCAGCGGGACAGGGGAGGATCAGCCCCAGCATTTT
>TRBV20-1|.|TRBJ2-7|TRBD2
CSASGSSGSSGEQYF
TGCAGTGCTAGTGGCTCTAGCGGGAGTTCCGGCGAGCAGTACTTC
>TRBV27|.|TRBJ1-2|.
CASSWQAGLGGYTF
TGTGCCAGCAGTTGGCAGGCTGGCCTGGGTGGCTACACCTTC
>TRBV7-8|.|TRBJ2-1|.
CASTLSGEQFF
TGTGCCAGCACCTTATCCGGTGAGCAGTTCTTC
>TRBV9|.|TRBJ1-6|.
CASSVGDFYNSPLHF
TGTGCCAGCAGCGTTGGGGACTTTTATAATTCACCCCTCCACTTT
>TRBV7-9|.|TRBJ2-1|TRBD1
CASSLAWTGPNEQFF
TGTGCCAGCAGCTTAGCTTGGACAGGACCAAATGAGCAGTTCTTC
>TRBV19|.|TRBJ2-7|TRBD1
CASTAGTGAYEQYF
TGTGCCAGTACCGCCGGGACAGGGGCCTACGAGCAGTACTTC
>TRBV18|.|TRBJ2-7|.
CASSPSHLTTYEQYF
TGTGCCAGCTCACCCAGCCACCTGACAACCTACGAGCAGTACTTC
>TRBV3-1/TRBV3-2|.|TRBJ1-2|.
CASSQGSGDGGYTF
TGTGCCAGCAGCCAAGGCTCCGGGGATGGCGGCTACACCTTC
>TRBV5-1|.|TRBJ2-7|TRBD2
CASSTGLGAYEQYF
TGCGCCAGCAGCACGGGACTAGGCGCCTACGAGCAGTACTTC
>TRBV27|.|TRBJ1-1|.
CASSFLGQQTEAFF
TGTGCCAGCAGTTTTCTGGGGCAGCAAACCGAAGCTTTCTTT
>TRBV4-1|.|TRBJ1-2|TRBD1
CASSLNSNLGTGNGYTF
TGCGCCAGCAGCCTAAACTCTAACCTCGGGACAGGGAATGGCTACACCTTC
>TRBV6-1|.|TRBJ2-2|.
CASSEAYRYTGELFF
TGTGCCAGCAGTGAAGCGTACAGATACACCGGGGAGCTGTTTTTT
>TRBV11-3|.|TRBJ2-1|TRBD2
CASSHRLAGSYNEQFF
TGTGCCAGCAGCCATCGACTAGCGGGATCATACAATGAGCAGTTCTTC
>TRBV7-9|.|TRBJ1-2|.
CASSLVFGIPSF
TGTGCCAGCAGCTTAGTCTTCGGTATTCCTTCTTTC
>TRBV3-1/TRBV3-2|.|TRBJ2-1|TRBD2
CASSQGVAGANEQFF
TGTGCCAGCAGCCAAGGGGTAGCGGGAGCGAATGAGCAGTTCTTC